These T cell receptor beta chains were read from a single sample in a study of blood T cell repertoires in COVID-19. Only in-frame clones appear in the TCRdb table, and some are missing; sequencing was by immunoSEQ multiplex PCR. The sample carries about 370,000 clones, more than 80% recorded once. Sequenced input: PBMCs or T cells enriched from blood (not recorded which). These receptors were obtained from a man younger than 35 who had recovered from COVID-19. CDR3s include the opening cysteine and the closing phenylalanine or tryptophan. A D gene is named only where the DNA matches it firmly. Clone size is shown for a subset of rows, as once, few, many or a class of expanded clone.

j_call v_call d_call clone_size cdr3_nt cdr3_aa
TRBJ1-1 TRBV7-2 NA NA TGTGCCAGCAGCGCCAGGACAGAGAACACTGAAGCTTTCTTT CASSARTENTEAFF
TRBJ2-5 TRBV4-3 TRBD2 NA TGCGCCAGCGGGTGGGGCGGGGGGAAAGAGACCCAGTACTTC CASGWGGGKETQYF
TRBJ2-3 TRBV6-5 NA NA TGTGCCAGCAGTCGACTCTCTACGCAGTATTTT CASSRLSTQYF
TRBJ2-3 TRBV12-3/TRBV12-4 NA NA TGTGCCAGCAGCCGGGGGTACTCAGATACGCAGTATTTT CASSRGYSDTQYF
TRBJ1-6 TRBV28 NA NA TGTGCCAGCGGCGGCAGTATCTATAATTCACCCCTCCACTTT CASGGSIYNSPLHF
TRBJ2-1 TRBV5-1 NA NA TGCGCCAGCAGCTTGGGGTCAGGTGAAAATGAGCAGTTCTTC CASSLGSGENEQFF
TRBJ1-5 TRBV3-1/TRBV3-2 TRBD1 NA TGTGCCAGCAGCCAGACAGGGGGAAGTAGCAATCAGCCCCAGCATTTT CASSQTGGSSNQPQHF
TRBJ2-1 TRBV19 NA NA TGTGCCAGTAGTCACCGTGGGGCAGGGAATGAGCAGTTCTTC CASSHRGAGNEQFF
TRBJ2-1 TRBV12-3/TRBV12-4 TRBD1 NA TGTGCCAGCAGTCAGAGACAGGGAAATGAGCAGTTCTTC CASSQRQGNEQFF
TRBJ1-1 TRBV5-1 TRBD1 NA TGCGCCAGCAGCTGGACGACAGGGGGCACTGAAGCTTTCTTT CASSWTTGGTEAFF
TRBJ2-2 TRBV7-9 NA NA TGTGCCAGCAGCTCTCGCCCCGACAGGTCAATCCGGGAGCTGTTTTTT CASSSRPDRSIRELFF
TRBJ2-1 TRBV7-2 NA few TGTGCCAGCAGCTTTCTCTCTCGGGTTAATGAGCAGTTCTTC CASSFLSRVNEQFF
TRBJ2-4 TRBV4-1 TRBD2 many TGCGCCAGCAGCCAAGAAGCGGGAGGAAGGAACATTCAGTACTTC CASSQEAGGRNIQYF
TRBJ1-1 TRBV19 NA once TGTGCCAGTAGCTTCGGCGATAGGGGCATTGAAGCTTTCTTT CASSFGDRGIEAFF
TRBJ2-3 TRBV4-2 NA NA TGTGCCAGCAGCCAAGGCGGGACAGTGGGGCAGTATTTT CASSQGGTVGQYF
TRBJ1-1 TRBV3-1/TRBV3-2 TRBD1 NA TGTGCCAGCAGCCAAGATCTTTCCGGGACAGGCAGGAAGAACACTGAAGCTTTCTTT CASSQDLSGTGRKNTEAFF
TRBJ2-2 TRBV3-1/TRBV3-2 TRBD2 NA TGTGCCAGCAGACGGGGGGCCGGGGAGCTGTTTTTT CASRRGAGELFF
TRBJ1-2 TRBV27 NA NA TGTGCCAGCAGTGGGAGGGGGTCTGGCTACACCTTC CASSGRGSGYTF
TRBJ2-7 TRBV20-1 TRBD2 NA TGCAGTGCTAGTCCAACTAGCGGGACCTCCTACGAGCAGTACTTC CSASPTSGTSYEQYF
TRBJ1-2 TRBV6-5 NA NA TGTGCCAGCGGCGACCAGTGGGAGTCGAATGGCTACACCTTC CASGDQWESNGYTF
TRBJ1-2 TRBV18 NA NA TGTGCCAGCTCACCACCGAACGTCAGGGTGGGGGGCTACACCTTC CASSPPNVRVGGYTF
TRBJ1-1 TRBV12-3/TRBV12-4 NA NA TGTGCCAGCAGTTTGTTTGGCGAAGCTTTCTTT CASSLFGEAFF
TRBJ2-1 TRBV4-2 TRBD2 NA TGTGCCAGCAGCTCCAGCGGGGCCTCCTACAATGAGCAGTTCTTC CASSSSGASYNEQFF
TRBJ1-5 TRBV5-1 NA NA TGCGCCAGCAGCTTTGGCCCGCCTACTAGCGGTCAGCCCCAGCATTTT CASSFGPPTSGQPQHF
TRBJ1-6 TRBV5-1 NA NA TGCGCCAGCAGCTTGGACGGGTCGGGTCCACCCCTCCACTTT CASSLDGSGPPLHF
TRBJ2-1 TRBV9 NA NA TGTGCCAGCAGCCGGAACGGGGGACCTTACAATGAGCAGTTCTTC CASSRNGGPYNEQFF
TRBJ1-2 TRBV3-1/TRBV3-2 NA NA TGTGCCAGCAGCCCTCGGTCGGGATTGAGGGGCTACACCTTC CASSPRSGLRGYTF
TRBJ1-5 TRBV6-5 NA NA TGTGCCAGCAACGGGAGGGCCGACAATCAGCCCCAGCATTTT CASNGRADNQPQHF
TRBJ2-3 TRBV9 TRBD2 NA TGTGCCAGCAGCTCGGGGGGTTATCCTGGAGATACGCAGTATTTT CASSSGGYPGDTQYF
TRBJ1-2 TRBV19 NA NA TGTGCCAGCAGCGGACTATCCTACCAATATGGCTACACCTTC CASSGLSYQYGYTF
TRBJ2-4 TRBV4-3 NA NA TGCGCCAGCAGCCAAGATTTATCGCAGGTATCTCCCAAAAACATTCAGTACTTC CASSQDLSQVSPKNIQYF
TRBJ2-1 TRBV6-5 NA few TGTGCCAGCAGTCCCCGTGAGGGATTCTACAATGAGCAGTTCTTC CASSPREGFYNEQFF
TRBJ2-3 TRBV5-4 TRBD2 few TGTGCCAGCAGCCGGACTAGCGGTAACACAGATACGCAGTATTTT CASSRTSGNTDTQYF
TRBJ2-7 TRBV7-9 TRBD1 NA TGTGCCAGCAGCTCAGGGGACAGGGTCAACGAGCAGTACTTC CASSSGDRVNEQYF
TRBJ2-3 TRBV7-2 TRBD1 NA TGTGCCAGCAGCCCCGTGCCTGGGACAGGGCCAAAGGATACGCAGTATTTT CASSPVPGTGPKDTQYF
TRBJ2-1 TRBV29-1 TRBD2 once TGCAGCGCCGTCGGACTAGGCCAAAATGAGCAGTTCTTC CSAVGLGQNEQFF
TRBJ1-2 TRBV28 TRBD1 NA TGTGCCAGCACCATTGAGGGACAGACCTATGGCTACACCTTC CASTIEGQTYGYTF
TRBJ2-7 TRBV5-6 TRBD1 NA TGTGCCAGCAGCCGCGACCCCGGGACAGGCTACGAGCAGTACTTC CASSRDPGTGYEQYF
TRBJ1-4 TRBV7-2 TRBD1 NA TGTGCCAGCAGCTTTCAGGGGGGAAATGAAAAACTGTTTTTT CASSFQGGNEKLFF
TRBJ2-7 TRBV28 NA NA TGTGCCAGCACCTCCCCTTCAGGGGACGCAACCTACGAGCAGTACTTC CASTSPSGDATYEQYF
TRBJ1-1 TRBV18 NA NA TGTGCCAGCTCACCACTCCCGTCGAACACTGAAGCTTTCTTT CASSPLPSNTEAFF
TRBJ2-1 TRBV7-2 NA NA TGTGCCAGCAGCTTAGGCTCGGGAGGGGGCGGTGAGCAGTTCTTC CASSLGSGGGGEQFF
TRBJ1-1 TRBV18 TRBD1 NA TGTGCCAGCTCCCAAGGACAGGGGGCTGGTGGCACTGAAGCTTTCTTT CASSQGQGAGGTEAFF
TRBJ2-3 TRBV5-8 NA NA TGTGCCAGCAGCTCCAGGATGGTTTCTAGCACAGATACGCAGTATTTT CASSSRMVSSTDTQYF
TRBJ2-1 TRBV27 TRBD2 NA TGTGCCAGCAGCCCACGACTAGCGGCACCTCTCAATGAGCAGTTCTTC CASSPRLAAPLNEQFF
TRBJ2-7 TRBV4-1 TRBD1 NA TGCGCCAGCAGCCAAGGGAACCAGGGGGTGCCCTACGAGCAGTACTTC CASSQGNQGVPYEQYF
TRBJ1-2 TRBV7-9 NA NA TGTGCCAGCAGCTTAGATGCGGTCTTCTATGGCTACACCTTC CASSLDAVFYGYTF
TRBJ1-1 TRBV5-1 TRBD1 NA TGCGCCAGCAGAAGACAGGGTGGTGAAGCTTTCTTT CASRRQGGEAFF
TRBJ2-5 TRBV3-1/TRBV3-2 NA NA TGTGCCAGCAGCCAAGAAGCACTTGGGAGGGAGACCCAGTACTTC CASSQEALGRETQYF
TRBJ2-2 TRBV28 NA NA TGTGCCAGCAGTTTAAGGGGCCCCTCGAACACCGGGGAGCTGTTTTTT CASSLRGPSNTGELFF
TRBJ1-6 TRBV27 TRBD1 NA TGTGCCAGCAGTGGGACAGGGCAATCACCCCTCCACTTT CASSGTGQSPLHF
TRBJ2-7 TRBV5-5 NA NA TGTGCCAGCAGCCTCGCCGATTTTGACAGTCCCTACGAGCAGTACTTC CASSLADFDSPYEQYF